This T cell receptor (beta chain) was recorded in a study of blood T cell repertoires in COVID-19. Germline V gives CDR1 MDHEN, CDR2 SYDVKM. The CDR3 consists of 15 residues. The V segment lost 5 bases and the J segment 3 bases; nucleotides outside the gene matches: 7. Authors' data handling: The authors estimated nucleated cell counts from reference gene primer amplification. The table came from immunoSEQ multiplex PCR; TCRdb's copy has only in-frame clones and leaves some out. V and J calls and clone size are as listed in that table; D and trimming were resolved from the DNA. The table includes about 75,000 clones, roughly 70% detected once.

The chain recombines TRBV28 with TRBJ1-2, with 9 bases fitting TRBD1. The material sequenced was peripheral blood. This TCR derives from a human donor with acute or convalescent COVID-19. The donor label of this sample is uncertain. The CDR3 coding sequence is TGTGCCAGCAGTATAGGGACAGGGTGGGACTATGGCTACACCTTC. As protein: CASSIGTGWDYGYTF.